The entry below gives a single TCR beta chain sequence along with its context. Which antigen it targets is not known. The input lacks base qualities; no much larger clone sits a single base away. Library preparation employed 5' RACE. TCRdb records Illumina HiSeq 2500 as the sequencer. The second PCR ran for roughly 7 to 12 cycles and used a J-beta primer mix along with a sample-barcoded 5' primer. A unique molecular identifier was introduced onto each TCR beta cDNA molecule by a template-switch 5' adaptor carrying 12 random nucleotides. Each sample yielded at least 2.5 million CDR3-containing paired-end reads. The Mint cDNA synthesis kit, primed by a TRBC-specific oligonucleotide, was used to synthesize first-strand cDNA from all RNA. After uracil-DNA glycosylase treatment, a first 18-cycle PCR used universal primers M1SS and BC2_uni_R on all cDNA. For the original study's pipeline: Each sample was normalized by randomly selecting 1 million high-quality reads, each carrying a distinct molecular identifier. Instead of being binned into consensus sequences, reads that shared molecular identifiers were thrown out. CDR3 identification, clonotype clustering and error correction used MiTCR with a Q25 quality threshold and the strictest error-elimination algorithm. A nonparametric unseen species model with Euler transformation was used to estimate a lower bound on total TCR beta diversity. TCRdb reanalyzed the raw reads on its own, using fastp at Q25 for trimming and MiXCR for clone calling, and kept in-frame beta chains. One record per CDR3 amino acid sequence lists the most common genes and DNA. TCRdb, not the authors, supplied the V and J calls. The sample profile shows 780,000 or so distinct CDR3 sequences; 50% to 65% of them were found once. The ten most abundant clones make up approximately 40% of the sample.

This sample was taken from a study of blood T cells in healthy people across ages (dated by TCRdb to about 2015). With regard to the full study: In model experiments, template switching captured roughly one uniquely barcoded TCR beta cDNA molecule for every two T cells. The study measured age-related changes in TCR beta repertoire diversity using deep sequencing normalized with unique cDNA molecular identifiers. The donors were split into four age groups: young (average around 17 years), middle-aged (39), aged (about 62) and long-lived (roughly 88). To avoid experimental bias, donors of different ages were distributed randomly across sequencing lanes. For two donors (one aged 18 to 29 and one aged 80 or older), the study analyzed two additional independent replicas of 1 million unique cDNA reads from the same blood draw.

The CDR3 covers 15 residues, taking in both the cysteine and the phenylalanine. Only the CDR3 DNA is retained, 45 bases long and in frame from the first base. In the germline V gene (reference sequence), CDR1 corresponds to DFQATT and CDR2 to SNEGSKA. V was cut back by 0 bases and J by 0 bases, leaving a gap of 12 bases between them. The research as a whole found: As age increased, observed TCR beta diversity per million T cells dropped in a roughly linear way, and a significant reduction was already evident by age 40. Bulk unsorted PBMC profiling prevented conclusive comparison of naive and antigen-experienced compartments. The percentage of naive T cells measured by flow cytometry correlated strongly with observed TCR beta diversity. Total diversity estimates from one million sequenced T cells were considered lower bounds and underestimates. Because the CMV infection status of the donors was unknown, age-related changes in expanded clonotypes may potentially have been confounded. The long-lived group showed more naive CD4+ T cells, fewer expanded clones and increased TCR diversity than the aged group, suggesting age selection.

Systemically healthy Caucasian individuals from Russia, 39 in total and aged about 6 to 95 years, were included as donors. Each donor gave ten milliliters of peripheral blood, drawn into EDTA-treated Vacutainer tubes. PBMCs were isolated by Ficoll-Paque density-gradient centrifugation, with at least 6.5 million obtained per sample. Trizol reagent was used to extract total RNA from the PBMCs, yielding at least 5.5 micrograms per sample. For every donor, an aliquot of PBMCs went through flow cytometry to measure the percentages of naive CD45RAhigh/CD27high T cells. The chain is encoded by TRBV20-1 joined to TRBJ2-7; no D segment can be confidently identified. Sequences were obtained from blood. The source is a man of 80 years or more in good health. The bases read TGCAGTGCTAGAGATCAGAGAGAAAGCTCCTACGAGCAGTACTTC. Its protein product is CSARDQRESSYEQYF.